Ten or more counts support the clone carrying this T cell receptor beta chain. Its specificity is not known. Cells sorted as Tregs were CD4+, CD25+ and CD127-/low. The CDR3 totals 14 residues. V lost 3 bases, J lost 0 bases, and 7 bases lay in between. Per the germline V gene, CDR1 is SGHTS and CDR2 is YDEGEE. After constant-region reverse-primer amplification, full-length variable regions underwent semi-nested PCR with Nested Universal Primer A. A single record per CDR3 protein comes from TCRdb applying MiXCR to the 5' RACE reads. Of roughly 10,000 distinct CDR3 sequences listed, about 30% were seen once; the top ten hold under 3%. Broader study findings: Tumor Tregs overlapped most with tumor, then blood, naive CD4+ cells. The larger-cohort validation was restricted to a single TCR beta V-J rearrangement rather than whole repertoires. Tumor memory CD4+ T cell TCR gene usage clustered with blood and lymph node memory CD4+ cells and lymph node naive CD4+ cells.

The sequenced sample consisted of Tregs sorted from a lymph node. V and J are TRBV5-8 and TRBJ1-3; D is undetermined. The sequence was collected from a female donor with breast cancer. CDR3 bases: TGTGCCAGCAGCTCAAGCCGCTCTGGAAACACCATATATTTT. Translating gives CASSSSRSGNTIYF.